This T cell receptor beta chain was recovered during a study of blood T cells in healthy people across ages. Looking at the study overall: For every two T cells, template switching captured about one barcoded beta molecule. Study results and limitations: As age increased, TCR beta diversity per million T cells fell in a roughly linear fashion. Strong correlation existed between TCR beta diversity and naive T cell percentage.

A second PCR of about 7 to 12 cycles used a sample-barcoded 5' primer and a J-beta primer mix. Each CDR3 protein gets one entry after TCRdb re-called the 5' RACE reads with MiXCR. The sample carries roughly 1,700,000 distinct CDR3 sequences, approximately 30% recorded once. Caucasian individuals from Russia who were healthy and aged about 6 to 100 acted as donors. The CDR3 has 17 residues. Germline loops: CDR1 SGHRS, CDR2 YFSETQ. J lost 4 bases, V lost 4 bases, and 11 bases had no gene match. Note on this clonotype: As yet, its antigen is unknown.

The rearrangement links TRBV5-1 to TRBJ2-5; 12 bases fit TRBD1. The sample taken for sequencing was blood. The TCR was taken from a woman aged 25 to 39 in good health. The DNA of the CDR3 is TGCGCCAGCAGCCCCGGGACAGGGGGCCTCGGGCGAGAGACCCAGTACTTC. It codes for CASSPGTGGLGRETQYF.